The clone carrying this TCR beta chain was seen more than once but under ten times. Its antigen is undetermined. CDR3 size: 15 residues. Trimming pared 1 base from V and 5 bases from J, leaving 15 bases between. Germline V gives CDR1 MNHEY, CDR2 SVGAGI. The sample belongs to a study of long-term antiretroviral therapy in people with HIV. Study information: The study's earliest collections predate the 2015 immediate-ART recommendation by about a decade. Broader study findings: Transplant donor controls retained higher diversity, though diversity increased after ART.

The libraries were made with immunoSEQ v3.0 at survey level. Data came from immunoSEQ multiplex PCR; TCRdb stores just in-frame clones and leaves some out. The sample yields fewer than 40,000 clones, 80% seen once. The sequence was collected from a man aged 25-40 years with HIV. Specimen: unsorted PBMCs, collected 3.4 years after starting antiretroviral therapy. V is TRBV6-5 and J is TRBJ2-7; D unclear. CDR3 in DNA: TGTGCCAGCAGTTACTATAAGAGCCCCGTGGACGAGCAGTACTTC. Translation gives CASSYYKSPVDEQYF.